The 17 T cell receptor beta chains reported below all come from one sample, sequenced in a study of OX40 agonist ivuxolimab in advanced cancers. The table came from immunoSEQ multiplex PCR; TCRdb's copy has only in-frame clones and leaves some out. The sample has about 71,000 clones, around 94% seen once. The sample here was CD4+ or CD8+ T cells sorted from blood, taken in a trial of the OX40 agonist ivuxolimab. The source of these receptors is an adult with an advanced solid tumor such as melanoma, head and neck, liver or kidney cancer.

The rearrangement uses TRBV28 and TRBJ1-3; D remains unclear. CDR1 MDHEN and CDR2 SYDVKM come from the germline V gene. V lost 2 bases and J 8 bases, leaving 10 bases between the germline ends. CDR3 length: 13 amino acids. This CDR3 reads CASSLGGRHTIYF. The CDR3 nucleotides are TGTGCCAGCAGTTTAGGAGGAAGACACACCATATATTTT.

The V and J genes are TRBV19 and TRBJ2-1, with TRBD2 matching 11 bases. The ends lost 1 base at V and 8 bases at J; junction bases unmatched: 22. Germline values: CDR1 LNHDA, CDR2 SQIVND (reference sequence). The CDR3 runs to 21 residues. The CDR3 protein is CASSIGPSLAGGPDPRHEQFF. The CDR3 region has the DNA TGTGCCAGTAGTATAGGCCCCTCCTTAGCGGGGGGGCCAGATCCTCGCCATGAGCAGTTCTTC.

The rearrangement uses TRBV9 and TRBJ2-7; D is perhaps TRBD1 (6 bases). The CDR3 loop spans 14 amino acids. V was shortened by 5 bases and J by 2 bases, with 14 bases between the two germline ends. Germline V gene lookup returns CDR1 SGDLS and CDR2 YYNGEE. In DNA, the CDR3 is TGTGCCAGCAGTCCGGCTCCAGGGGCCTACGAGCAGTACTTC. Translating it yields CASSPAPGAYEQYF. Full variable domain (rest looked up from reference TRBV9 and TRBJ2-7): DSGVTQTPKHLITATGQRVTLRCSPRSGDLSVYWYQQSLDQGLQFLIQYYNGEERAKGNILERFSAQQFPDLHSELNLSSLELGDSALYFCASSPAPGAYEQYFGPGTRLTVT.

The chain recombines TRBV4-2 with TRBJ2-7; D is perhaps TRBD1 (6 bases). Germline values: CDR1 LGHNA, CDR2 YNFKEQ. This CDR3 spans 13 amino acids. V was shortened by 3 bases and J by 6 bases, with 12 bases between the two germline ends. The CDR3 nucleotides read TGTGCCAGCAGCCAGGGGACCAGGGGCGAGCAGTACTTC. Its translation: CASSQGTRGEQYF.

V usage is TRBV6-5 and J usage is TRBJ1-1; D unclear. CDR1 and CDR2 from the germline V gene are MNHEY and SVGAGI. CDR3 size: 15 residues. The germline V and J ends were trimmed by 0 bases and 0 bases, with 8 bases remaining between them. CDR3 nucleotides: TGTGCCAGCAGTTACTCGCCAGGCATGAACACTGAAGCTTTCTTT. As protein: CASSYSPGMNTEAFF.

The CDR3 nucleotides read TGTGCCAGTAGTGTGACAGGGGTAGAGACCCAGTACTTC. Translated: CASSVTGVETQYF. V usage is TRBV19 and J usage is TRBJ2-5; TRBD1 aligns across 8 bases. The germline V gene encodes CDR1 LNHDA and CDR2 SQIVND (reference sequence). The CDR3 is 13 amino acids. The J segment lost 4 bases and the V segment lost 5 bases, leaving 3 bases of the junction unmatched.

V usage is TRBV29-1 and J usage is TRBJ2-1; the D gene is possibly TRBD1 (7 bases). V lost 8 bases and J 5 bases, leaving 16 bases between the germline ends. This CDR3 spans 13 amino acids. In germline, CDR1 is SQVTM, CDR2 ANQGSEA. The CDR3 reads CSQSGGKDNEQFF. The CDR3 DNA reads TGCAGCCAATCAGGGGGGAAGGACAATGAGCAGTTCTTC.

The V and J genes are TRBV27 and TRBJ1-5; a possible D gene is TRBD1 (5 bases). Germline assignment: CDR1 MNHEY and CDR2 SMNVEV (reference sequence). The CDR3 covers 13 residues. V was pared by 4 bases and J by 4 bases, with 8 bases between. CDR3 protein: CASSYGGNQPQHF. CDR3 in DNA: TGTGCCAGCAGTTACGGGGGAAATCAGCCCCAGCATTTT.

The DNA of the CDR3 is TGTGCCAGTAGTATAGCGGCGAACACCGGGGAGCTGTTTTTT. It specifies CASSIAANTGELFF. The gene calls are TRBV19 and TRBJ2-2; D gene uncertain. From germline, CDR1 is LNHDA and CDR2 SQIVND (reference sequence). The CDR3 length is 14 residues. Between the trimmed V and J ends, which lost 1 base and 0 bases, there was a span of 3 bases.

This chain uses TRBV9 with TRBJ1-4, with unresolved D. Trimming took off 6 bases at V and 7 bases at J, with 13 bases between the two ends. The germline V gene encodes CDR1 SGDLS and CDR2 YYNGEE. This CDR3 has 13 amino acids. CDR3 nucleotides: TGTGCCAGCAACCAGGCCCGAGGTGAAAAACTGTTTTTT. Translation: CASNQARGEKLFF.

The CDR3 loop reads CASSIGIWNEAFF. CDR3 nucleotides: TGTGCCAGTAGTATAGGGATCTGGAATGAAGCTTTCTTT. The chain uses TRBV19 and TRBJ1-1; no definite D call. The V end lost 1 base, the J end lost 7 bases, and 10 bases lay between the germline ends. The germline V gene has CDR1 LNHDA and CDR2 SQIVND (reference sequence). The CDR3 covers 13 residues.

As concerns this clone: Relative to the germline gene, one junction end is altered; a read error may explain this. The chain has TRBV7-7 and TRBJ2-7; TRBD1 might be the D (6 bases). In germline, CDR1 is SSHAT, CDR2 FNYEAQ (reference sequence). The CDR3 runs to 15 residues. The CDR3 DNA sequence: TGTGCTAGCAGCTTAGCCCCCGGGACACACTACGAGCAGTACTTC. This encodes CASSLAPGTHYEQYF.

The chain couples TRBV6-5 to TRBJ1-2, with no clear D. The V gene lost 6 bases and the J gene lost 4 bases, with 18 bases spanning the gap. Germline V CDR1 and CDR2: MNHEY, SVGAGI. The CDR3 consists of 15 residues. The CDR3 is CASSHIGRSFYGYTF. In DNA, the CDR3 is TGTGCCAGCAGCCATATAGGACGGTCCTTCTATGGCTACACCTTC.

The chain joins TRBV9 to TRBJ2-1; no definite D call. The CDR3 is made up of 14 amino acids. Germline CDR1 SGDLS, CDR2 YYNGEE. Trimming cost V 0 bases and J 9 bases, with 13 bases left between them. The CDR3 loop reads CASSVVSGSVEQFF. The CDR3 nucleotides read TGTGCCAGCAGCGTAGTCTCAGGATCGGTTGAGCAGTTCTTC. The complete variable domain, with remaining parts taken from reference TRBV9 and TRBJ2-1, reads DSGVTQTPKHLITATGQRVTLRCSPRSGDLSVYWYQQSLDQGLQFLIQYYNGEERAKGNILERFSAQQFPDLHSELNLSSLELGDSALYFCASSVVSGSVEQFFGPGTRLTVL.

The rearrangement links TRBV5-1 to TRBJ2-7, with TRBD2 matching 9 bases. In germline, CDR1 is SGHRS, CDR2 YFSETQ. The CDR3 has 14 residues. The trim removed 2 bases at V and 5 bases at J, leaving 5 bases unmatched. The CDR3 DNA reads TGCGCCAGCAGCTTTAGCGGGGGCGTCCACGAGCAGTACTTC. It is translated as CASSFSGGVHEQYF.

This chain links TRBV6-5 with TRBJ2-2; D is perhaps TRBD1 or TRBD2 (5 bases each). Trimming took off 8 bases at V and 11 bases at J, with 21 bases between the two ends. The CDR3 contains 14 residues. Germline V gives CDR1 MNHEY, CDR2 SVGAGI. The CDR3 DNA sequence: TGTGCCAGCGGGGGAACAGGAGAGGTTTTCGAGCTGTTTTTT. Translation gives CASGGTGEVFELFF.

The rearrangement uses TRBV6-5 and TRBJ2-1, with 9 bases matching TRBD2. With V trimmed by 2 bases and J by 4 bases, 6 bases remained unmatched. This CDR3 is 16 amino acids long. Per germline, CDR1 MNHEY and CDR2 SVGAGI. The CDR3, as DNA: TGTGCCAGCAGTTACCTGGAGCGGGGGGCGTACAATGAGCAGTTCTTC. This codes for CASSYLERGAYNEQFF.